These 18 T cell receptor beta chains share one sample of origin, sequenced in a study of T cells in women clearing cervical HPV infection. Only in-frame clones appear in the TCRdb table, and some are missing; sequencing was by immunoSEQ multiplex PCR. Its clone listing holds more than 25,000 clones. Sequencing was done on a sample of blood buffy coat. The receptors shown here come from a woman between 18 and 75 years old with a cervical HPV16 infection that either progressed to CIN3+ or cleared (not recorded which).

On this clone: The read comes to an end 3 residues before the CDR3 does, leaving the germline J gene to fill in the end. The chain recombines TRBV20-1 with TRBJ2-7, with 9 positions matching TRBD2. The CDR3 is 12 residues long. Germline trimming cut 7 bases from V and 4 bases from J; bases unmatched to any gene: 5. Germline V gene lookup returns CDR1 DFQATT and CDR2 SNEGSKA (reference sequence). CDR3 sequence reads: CSVISGRYEQYF. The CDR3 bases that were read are TGCAGTGTTATTAGCGGGAGATACGAG.

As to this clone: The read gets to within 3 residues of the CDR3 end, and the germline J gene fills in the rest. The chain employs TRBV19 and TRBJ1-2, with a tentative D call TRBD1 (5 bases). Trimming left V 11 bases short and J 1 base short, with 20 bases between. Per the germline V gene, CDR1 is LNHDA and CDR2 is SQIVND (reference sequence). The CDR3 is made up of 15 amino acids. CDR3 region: CAVLGKAQGNYGYTF. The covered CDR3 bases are TGTGCCGTATTGGGGAAAGCCCAGGGTAACTATGGC.

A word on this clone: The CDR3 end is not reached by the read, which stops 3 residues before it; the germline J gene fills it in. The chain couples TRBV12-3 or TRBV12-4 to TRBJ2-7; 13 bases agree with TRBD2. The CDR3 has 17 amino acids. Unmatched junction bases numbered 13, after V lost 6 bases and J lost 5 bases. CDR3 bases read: TGTGCCAGCAGACCCCATTCCACTAGCGGGGGGGCCCACGAG. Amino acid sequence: CASRPHSTSGGAHE. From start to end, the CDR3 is CASRPHSTSGGAHEQYF.

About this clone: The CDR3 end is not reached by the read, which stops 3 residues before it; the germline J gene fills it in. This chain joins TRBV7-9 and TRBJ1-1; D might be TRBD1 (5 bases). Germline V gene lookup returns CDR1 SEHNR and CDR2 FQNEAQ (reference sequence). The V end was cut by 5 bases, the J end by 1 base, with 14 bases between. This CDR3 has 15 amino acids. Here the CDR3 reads CASSPPRGKNTEAFF. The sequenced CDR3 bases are TGTGCCAGCAGCCCCCCGCGGGGGAAGAACACTGAA. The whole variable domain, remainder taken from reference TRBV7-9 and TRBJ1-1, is DTGVSQNPRHKITKRGQNVTFRCDPISEHNRLYWYRQTLGQGPEFLTYFQNEAQLEKSRLLSDRFSAERPKGSFSTLEIQRTEQGDSAMYLCASSPPRGKNTEAFFGQGTRLTVV.

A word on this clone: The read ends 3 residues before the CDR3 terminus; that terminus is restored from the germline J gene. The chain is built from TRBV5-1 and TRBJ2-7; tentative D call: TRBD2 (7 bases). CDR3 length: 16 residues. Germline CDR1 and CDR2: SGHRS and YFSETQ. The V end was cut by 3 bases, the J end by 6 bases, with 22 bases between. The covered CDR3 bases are TGCGCCAGCAGCTCGGGCCTTTGGGGGGGCGACTCCGAG. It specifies CASSSGLWGGDSE. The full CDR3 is CASSSGLWGGDSEQYF.

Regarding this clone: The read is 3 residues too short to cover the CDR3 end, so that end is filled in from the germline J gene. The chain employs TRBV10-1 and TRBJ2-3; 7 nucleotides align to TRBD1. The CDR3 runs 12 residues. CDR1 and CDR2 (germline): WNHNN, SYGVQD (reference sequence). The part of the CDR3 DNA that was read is TGCGCCAGCAGTGAACCACAGGGGTCG. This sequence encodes CASSEPQGS. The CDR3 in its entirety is CASSEPQGSQYF.

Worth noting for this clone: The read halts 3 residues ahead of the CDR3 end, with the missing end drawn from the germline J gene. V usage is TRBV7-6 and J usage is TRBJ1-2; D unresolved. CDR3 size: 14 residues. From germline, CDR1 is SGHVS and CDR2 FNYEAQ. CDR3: CASSLEGSSYDYTF. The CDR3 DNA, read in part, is TGTGCCAGCAGCTTAGAGGGCAGCTCCTACGAC.

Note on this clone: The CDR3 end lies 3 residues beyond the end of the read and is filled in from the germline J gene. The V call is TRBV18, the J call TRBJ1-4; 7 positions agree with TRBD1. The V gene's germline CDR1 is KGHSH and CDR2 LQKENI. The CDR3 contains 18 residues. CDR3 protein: CASSPGIGTVSYNSPLFF. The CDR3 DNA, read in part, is TGTGCCAGCTCACCCGGAATAGGGACAGTTTCCTATAATTCACCA.

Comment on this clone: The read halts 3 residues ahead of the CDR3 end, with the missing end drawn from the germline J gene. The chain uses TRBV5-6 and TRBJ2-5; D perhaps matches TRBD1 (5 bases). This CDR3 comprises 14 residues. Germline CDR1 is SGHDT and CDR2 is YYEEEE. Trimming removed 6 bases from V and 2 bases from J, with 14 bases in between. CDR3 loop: CASTKGQGQETQYF. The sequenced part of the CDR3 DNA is TGTGCCAGCACCAAAGGGCAGGGACAAGAGACC.

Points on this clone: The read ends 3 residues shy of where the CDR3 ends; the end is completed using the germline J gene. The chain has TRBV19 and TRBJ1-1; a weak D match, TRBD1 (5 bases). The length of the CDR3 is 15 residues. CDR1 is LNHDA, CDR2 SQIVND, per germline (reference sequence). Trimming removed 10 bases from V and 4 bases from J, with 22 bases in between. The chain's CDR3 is CATIVQEKSSTEAFF. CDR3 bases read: TGTGCCACAATAGTACAGGAGAAAAGTAGCACTGAA.

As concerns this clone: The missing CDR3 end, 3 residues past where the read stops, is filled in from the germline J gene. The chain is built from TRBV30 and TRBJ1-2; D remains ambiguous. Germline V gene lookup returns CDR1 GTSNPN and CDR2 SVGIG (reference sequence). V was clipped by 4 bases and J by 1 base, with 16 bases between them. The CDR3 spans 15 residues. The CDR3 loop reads CAWTRRRSVNYGYTF. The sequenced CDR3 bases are TGTGCCTGGACTAGGCGGCGATCCGTTAACTATGGC.

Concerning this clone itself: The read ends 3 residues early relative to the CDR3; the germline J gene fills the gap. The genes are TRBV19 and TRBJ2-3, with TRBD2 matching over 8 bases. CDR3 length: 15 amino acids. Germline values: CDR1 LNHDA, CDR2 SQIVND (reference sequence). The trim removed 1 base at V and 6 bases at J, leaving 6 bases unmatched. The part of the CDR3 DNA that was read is TGTGCCAGTAGTATAGGGAAGCGGGGGCGCGATACG. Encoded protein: CASSIGKRGRDT. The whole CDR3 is CASSIGKRGRDTQYF.

The CDR3 region is CASRLAGATYEQYF. The sequenced part of the CDR3 DNA is TGTGCCAGCCGACTAGCGGGGGCCACCTACGAG. The gene calls are TRBV5-8 and TRBJ2-7; TRBD2 matches 12 bases. The read ends 3 residues shy of where the CDR3 ends; the end is completed using the germline J gene. CDR3 size: 14 residues. CDR1 is SGHTS, CDR2 YDEGEE, per germline. J lost 2 bases, V lost 7 bases, and 4 bases had no gene match.

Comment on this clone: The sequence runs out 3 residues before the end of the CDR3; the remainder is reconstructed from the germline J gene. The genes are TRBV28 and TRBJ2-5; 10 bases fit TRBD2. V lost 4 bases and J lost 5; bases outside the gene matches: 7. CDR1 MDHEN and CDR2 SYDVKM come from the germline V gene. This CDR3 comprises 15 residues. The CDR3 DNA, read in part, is TGTGCCAGCAGTTCTAGCGGGAGAGGGTGGGAGACC. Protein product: CASSSSGRGWET. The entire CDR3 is CASSSSGRGWETQYF.

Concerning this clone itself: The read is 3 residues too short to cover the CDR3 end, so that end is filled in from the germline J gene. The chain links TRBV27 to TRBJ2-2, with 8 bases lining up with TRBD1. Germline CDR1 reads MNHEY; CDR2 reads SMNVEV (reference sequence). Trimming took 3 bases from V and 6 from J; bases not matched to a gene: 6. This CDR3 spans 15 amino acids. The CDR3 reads CASSFRTGIAGELFF. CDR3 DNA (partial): TGTGCCAGCAGTTTCCGGACAGGGATAGCCGGGGAG.

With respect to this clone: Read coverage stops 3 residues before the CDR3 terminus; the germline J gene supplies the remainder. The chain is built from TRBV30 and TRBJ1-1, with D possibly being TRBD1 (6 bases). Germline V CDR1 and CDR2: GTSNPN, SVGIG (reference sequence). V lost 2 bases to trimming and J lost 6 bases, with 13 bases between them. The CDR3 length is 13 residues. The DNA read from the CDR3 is TGTGCCTGGAGTACAACCAGGGGAGCTGAA. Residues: CAWSTTRGAE. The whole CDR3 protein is CAWSTTRGAEAFF. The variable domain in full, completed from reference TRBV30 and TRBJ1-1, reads SQTIHQWPATLVQPVGSPLSLECTVEGTSNPNLYWYRQAAGRGLQLLFYSVGIGQISSEVPQNLSASRPQDRQFILSSKKLLLSDSGFYLCAWSTTRGAEAFFGQGTRLTVV.

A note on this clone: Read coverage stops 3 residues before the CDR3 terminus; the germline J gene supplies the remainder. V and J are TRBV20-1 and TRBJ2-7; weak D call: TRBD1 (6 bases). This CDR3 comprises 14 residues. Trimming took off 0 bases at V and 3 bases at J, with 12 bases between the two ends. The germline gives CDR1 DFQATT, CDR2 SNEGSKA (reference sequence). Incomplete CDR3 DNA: TGCAGTGCTAGAGATTTTGGACAGTACTACGAG. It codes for CSARDFGQYYE. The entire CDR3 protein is CSARDFGQYYEQYF.

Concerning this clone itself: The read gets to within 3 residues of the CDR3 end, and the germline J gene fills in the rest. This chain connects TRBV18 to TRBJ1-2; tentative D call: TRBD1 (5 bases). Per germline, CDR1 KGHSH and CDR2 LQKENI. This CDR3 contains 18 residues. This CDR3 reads CASSPLSGTSGSADDYTF. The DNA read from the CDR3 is TGTGCCAGCTCACCACTCTCCGGGACTAGCGGGAGTGCGGATGAC.